This passage covers 4 T cell receptor beta chains from one sample sequenced in a study of beta chain features in type 1 diabetes. Reverse transcription of all isolated RNA meant that expressed TCRB transcripts were sequenced. Profiled with immunoSEQ multiplex PCR; TCRdb holds only in-frame clones, not every one. The repertoire includes roughly 450,000 clones, more than 11% of them detected once, and roughly 0.04% sits in the top ten. The sequenced material came from naive CD4+ T cells from blood. These receptor sequences come from a man aged 25-40 years in good health.

In this sample, this clone turned up a few times. This likely came from a read error, as a far larger clone is one base away. Other DNA sequences in this sample translate to the same CDR3. The chain is built from TRBV7-6 and TRBJ2-5; unclear D gene. V was pared by 3 bases and J by 2 bases, with 1 base between. Germline V gives CDR1 SGHVS, CDR2 FNYEAQ. The CDR3 has 11 amino acids. CDR3 protein: CASSFQETQYF. The CDR3 DNA is TGTGCCAGCAGCTTTCAAGAGACCCAGTACTTC.

This clone came up a few times. The CDR3 is CASSSQGENYGYTF. The CDR3 nucleotides are TGTGCCAGCAGCTCCCAGGGTGAGAACTATGGCTACACCTTC. The V call is TRBV7-8, the J call TRBJ1-2, with D possibly being TRBD1 (5 bases). The CDR3 loop spans 14 amino acids. The V gene lost 4 bases and the J gene lost 2 bases, with 11 bases spanning the gap. Germline lookup yields CDR1 SGHVS and CDR2 FQNEAQ.

This chain joins TRBV14 and TRBJ1-6; the match to TRBD1 covers 10 bases. The length of the CDR3 is 15 residues. CDR1 is SGHDN, CDR2 FVKESK, per germline. With V trimmed by 3 bases and J by 9 bases, 5 bases remained unmatched. CDR3 nucleotide sequence: TGTGCCAGCAGCCACAAGACAGGGGGCTCTTCACCCCTCCACTTT. Residues: CASSHKTGGSSPLHF.

The CDR3 DNA reads as TGTGCCACGGAGGAACGGGGCACAGATACGCAGTATTTT. Residues: CATEERGTDTQYF. The chain recombines TRBV6-6 with TRBJ2-3; a possible D gene is TRBD2 (5 bases). The V and J ends lost 10 bases and 1 base respectively, with 12 bases between them. In germline, CDR1 is MNHNY, CDR2 SVGAGI (reference sequence). This CDR3 is 13 amino acids long.